This TCR beta chain was captured by sequencing in a study of OX40 agonist ivuxolimab in advanced cancers. Only in-frame clones appear in the TCRdb table, and some are missing; sequencing was by immunoSEQ multiplex PCR. The data contain approximately 20,000 clones, about 90% of them singletons. This clone was seen just once. The antigen remains undetermined. Whole-study findings and limits: At 0.1-3.0 mg/kg, partial responders had clonal expansion among the lowest observed.

This sequence was found in an adult with an advanced solid tumor such as melanoma, head and neck, liver or kidney cancer. This specimen was CD4+ or CD8+ T cells sorted from blood, taken in a trial of the OX40 agonist ivuxolimab.

The CDR3 sequence is CASSSTPGEDTQYF. The CDR3 bases are TGTGCCAGCAGTTCCACCCCAGGGGAGGATACGCAGTATTTT. The chain recombines TRBV13 with TRBJ2-3, with a possible D match to TRBD1 (6 bases). Trimming pared 6 bases from V and 6 bases from J, leaving 16 bases between. Germline loops: CDR1 PRHDT, CDR2 FYEKMQ (reference sequence). The CDR3 has 14 residues.